These T cell receptor beta chains were read from a single sample in a study of blood T cell repertoires in COVID-19. TCRdb's copy holds only in-frame clones and misses some; the assay was immunoSEQ multiplex PCR. This table holds about 300,000 clones, around 88% found once. Sequencing was done on a sample of peripheral blood. These receptors came from a woman in her 30s who had recovered from COVID-19. Both conserved end residues are part of each CDR3. The D gene is left open where the match is weak.

cdr3_length d_call j_call v_call cdr3_aa
15 . TRBJ2-3 TRBV25-1 CASSEYSGRADTQYF
14 . TRBJ2-7 TRBV7-2 CASSPRLSTYEQYF
17 . TRBJ2-6 TRBV5-1 CASSLAGLHSGANVLTF
16 TRBD2 TRBJ2-3 TRBV7-2 CASSQLGSGGSDTQYF
14 . TRBJ1-2 TRBV13 CASSLGQANYGYTF
14 . TRBJ2-3 TRBV11-3 CASSLDLNTDTQYF
18 . TRBJ1-1 TRBV4-2 CASSQVGRGPGPNTEAFF
13 . TRBJ1-2 TRBV7-2 CASTVGQTYGYTF
14 TRBD1 TRBJ2-1 TRBV4-2 CASSQGTGENEQFF
17 . TRBJ1-6 TRBV9 CASSVFSGVGSGSPLHF
14 . TRBJ1-6 TRBV19 CASSIATGFSPLHF
16 TRBD2 TRBJ2-1 TRBV2 CASSEAGWTSDDEQFF
15 TRBD1 TRBJ1-2 TRBV28 CASSTGTGGSYGYTF
15 . TRBJ2-5 TRBV20-1 CSASLWRTLQETQYF
16 TRBD1 TRBJ1-1 TRBV2 CASSPNPTGVNTEAFF
15 TRBD1 TRBJ1-1 TRBV19 CASSAPGTVNTEAFF
16 TRBD2 TRBJ2-2 TRBV7-6 CASSPRTSGNTGELFF
11 . TRBJ2-3 TRBV7-9 CASAEVDTQYF
14 TRBD1 TRBJ2-2 TRBV18 CASSLLQGTGELFF
16 TRBD1 TRBJ1-4 TRBV30 CAWSPRAGTANEKLFF
15 . TRBJ1-3 TRBV9 CASSPSEVPGNTIYF
13 . TRBJ2-5 TRBV6-4 CASSVSLEETQYF
16 . TRBJ2-3 TRBV28 CATRQQGKTSTDTQYF
16 TRBD2 TRBJ2-3 TRBV6-2/TRBV6-3 CASSYSGSGAPDTQYF
13 . TRBJ1-2 TRBV29-1 CSVSRRGVDGYTF
15 . TRBJ1-2 TRBV5-4 CASSLDPQGGYGYTF
15 . TRBJ1-2 TRBV16 CASSQSGLMNYGYTF
12 . TRBJ2-7 TRBV30 CAWSLSSYEQYF
16 TRBD1 TRBJ1-2 TRBV4-3 CASSQVAGQGNYGYTF
13 TRBD1 TRBJ1-2 TRBV2 CASRIDRDYGYTF
13 . TRBJ2-5 TRBV2 CASSWGEQETQYF
17 . TRBJ2-5 TRBV5-1 CASSLAVRARIGETQYF
13 TRBD1 TRBJ2-7 TRBV19 CASSNRGVNEQYF
15 TRBD2 TRBJ2-1 TRBV12-5 CASVPGGGLSHEQFF